This entry concerns a single T cell receptor (beta chain). Its target is unknown. The data stem from a study of cytomegalovirus exposure and HLA in healthy donors. PCR involved 60 Vbeta and 13 Jbeta primers. Produced via immunoSEQ multiplex PCR; TCRdb's table is partial and in-frame only. The sample records about 160,000 clones, around three quarters being singletons. Trimming removed 1 base from V and 8 bases from J, with 14 bases in between. This CDR3 is 15 amino acids long. CDR1 is SGHVS and CDR2 is FQNEAQ in the germline V gene. General observations from the study: Later analysis found that TCR beta chains associated with HLA were more clonally expanded than other, equally common chains. In vitro data verified a few CMV-associated chains as specific for CMV antigens.

Samples came from healthy bone marrow donors. Source material: PBMCs. The clonotype originates from a woman aged 40 to 55 in good health and CMV-seronegative. The chain couples TRBV7-8 to TRBJ1-4; D possibly corresponds to TRBD1 (6 bases). The CDR3 sequence is CASSLDRDTGEKLFF. The CDR3 coding sequence is TGTGCCAGCAGCTTAGATAGGGACACGGGGGAAAAACTGTTTTTT.